The 20 T cell receptor beta chains given below trace back to one sample, sequenced in a study of blood T cell repertoires in COVID-19. Profiled with immunoSEQ multiplex PCR; TCRdb holds only in-frame clones, not every one. The data contain some 220,000 clones, 75% to 85% of them singletons. The sequenced material came from peripheral blood. The receptors here all came from a man aged 45-65 years with COVID-19, enrolled during active disease.

The V gene is TRBV5-1, the J gene TRBJ2-5; no clear D. Trimming took 0 bases from V and 5 from J, leaving 8 bases between them. Germline lookup yields CDR1 SGHRS and CDR2 YFSETQ. This CDR3 spans 13 amino acids. This CDR3 is CASSLDSGETQYF. Written as DNA, the CDR3 is TGCGCCAGCAGCTTGGATTCCGGGGAGACCCAGTACTTC.

The V and J genes are TRBV24-1 and TRBJ1-5; unclear D gene. CDR3 length: 14 amino acids. Germline V gene data show CDR1 as KGHDR and CDR2 as SFDVKD. V lost 8 bases, J lost 4 bases, and 14 bases lay in between. The CDR3 region has the DNA TGTGCCACCACCGATAGGGCGGGGAATCAGCCCCAGCATTTT. Residues: CATTDRAGNQPQHF.

This clone was seen a single time. The rearrangement links TRBV29-1 to TRBJ1-2; tentative D call: TRBD1 (5 bases). V was cut by 8 bases and J by 6 bases, with 16 bases left in between. CDR1 is SQVTM, CDR2 ANQGSEA, per germline. The CDR3 has 12 residues. The chain's CDR3 is CSTYRLKNGYTF. DNA for the CDR3: TGCAGCACTTACAGGTTAAAGAATGGCTACACCTTC.

The rearrangement joins TRBV9 to TRBJ2-5; the match to TRBD1 covers 9 bases. The CDR3 is 17 amino acids. The V gene end was trimmed by 2 bases and the J gene end by 1 base; junction bases not matched to a gene: 9. Germline V gives CDR1 SGDLS, CDR2 YYNGEE. The CDR3 here is CASSVSGQGIGQETQYF. Written as DNA, the CDR3 is TGTGCCAGCAGCGTTTCGGGACAGGGTATTGGCCAAGAGACCCAGTACTTC.

The chain couples TRBV24-1 to TRBJ2-1, with D possibly matching TRBD1 (6 bases). CDR1 KGHDR and CDR2 SFDVKD come from the germline V gene. Trimming took off 11 bases at V and 9 bases at J, with 16 bases between the two ends. This CDR3 region has 12 residues. The CDR3 region is CAIRPGETEQFF. For the CDR3, the DNA is TGTGCCATCCGCCCAGGGGAGACTGAGCAGTTCTTC.

This rearrangement joins TRBV18 to TRBJ1-1, with TRBD1 matching over 9 bases. The CDR3 has 15 amino acids. Germline V gives CDR1 KGHSH, CDR2 LQKENI. J was trimmed by 4 bases and V by 3 bases; bases with no gene match: 6. The CDR3 spells CASSPGTGRVTEAFF. DNA for the CDR3: TGTGCCAGCTCACCGGGGACAGGGCGCGTCACTGAAGCTTTCTTT.

This clone was picked up one time. The chain recombines TRBV3-1 (or the pseudogene TRBV3-2) with TRBJ2-2; D gene unclear. The V and J ends lost 4 bases and 0 bases respectively, with 15 bases between them. CDR1 and CDR2 from the germline V gene are LGHDT and YNNKEL (reference sequence). The CDR3 is 17 residues long. CDR3 in DNA: TGTGCCAGCAGCCCCGCACTTTACCTGGCGAACACCGGGGAGCTGTTTTTT. As protein: CASSPALYLANTGELFF.

In its sample, this clone was seen a few times. This rearrangement joins TRBV2 to TRBJ1-1; D might be TRBD1 (6 bases). Trimming left V 7 bases short and J 0 bases short, with 18 bases between. The CDR3 is made up of 16 amino acids. Germline values: CDR1 SNHLY, CDR2 FYNNEI. The CDR3 is CASTWTVGGLNTEAFF. In DNA, the CDR3 is TGTGCCAGCACTTGGACGGTTGGGGGCCTGAACACTGAAGCTTTCTTT.

The chain combines TRBV5-1 with TRBJ2-7, with D possibly being TRBD1 (6 bases). The CDR3 is 15 amino acids. V lost 4 bases and J 4 bases, leaving 18 bases between the germline ends. The germline V gene encodes CDR1 SGHRS and CDR2 YFSETQ. Here the CDR3 reads CASSPDRTSRYEQYF. CDR3 coding DNA: TGCGCCAGCAGCCCCGACAGGACTTCAAGGTACGAGCAGTACTTC.

This clone was detected once. This chain uses TRBV19 with TRBJ1-5; 7 bases are shared with TRBD1. After removal of 7 bases from V and 5 bases from J, the junction contained 11 bases not matched to a gene. The germline gives CDR1 LNHDA, CDR2 SQIVND (reference sequence). The CDR3 has 15 residues. DNA for the CDR3: TGTGCCAGTACCAGATCCGGGACAGAATATCAGCCCCAGCATTTT. Translated, it gives CASTRSGTEYQPQHF.

The chain carries TRBV7-9 and TRBJ2-3; possible D gene TRBD1, 6 bases. This CDR3 contains 16 residues. Germline CDR1 and CDR2: SEHNR and FQNEAQ (reference sequence). The V and J ends lost 5 bases and 3 bases respectively, with 18 bases between them. Here the CDR3 reads CASSASQGMGTDTQYF. DNA of the CDR3: TGTGCCAGCAGCGCAAGTCAGGGGATGGGGACAGATACGCAGTATTTT.

This clone was seen just once. The J gene is TRBJ2-3, the V gene TRBV12-3 or TRBV12-4, with TRBD2 matching 7 bases. The length of the CDR3 is 13 residues. The CDR3, as DNA: TGTTCCACGGCGGGGGAGCCCACAGATACGCAGTATTTT. Translated, it gives CSTAGEPTDTQYF.

The chain recombines TRBV2 with TRBJ2-3; no clear D. Trimming removed 7 bases at V and 0 bases at J, with 17 bases between. The CDR3 has 16 amino acids. The germline V gene encodes CDR1 SNHLY and CDR2 FYNNEI. Here the CDR3 reads CASTEPTETSTDTQYF. The CDR3 bases are TGTGCCAGCACCGAGCCCACAGAAACTAGCACAGATACGCAGTATTTT.

This chain links TRBV6-1 with TRBJ2-5; possibly TRBD2 for D (7 bases). Germline V gene sequence: CDR1 MNHNS, CDR2 SASEGT. This CDR3 contains 14 residues. V was clipped by 2 bases and J by 5 bases, with 12 bases between them. The CDR3 nucleotides are TGTGCCAGCAGTGAAACCGGGGGGCAGGAGACCCAGTACTTC. Protein sequence: CASSETGGQETQYF.

V gene TRBV4-3 combines with J gene TRBJ2-7, with 8 bases identical to TRBD1. Per germline, CDR1 LGHNA and CDR2 YSLEER. Trimming cost V 0 bases and J 7 bases; bases outside gene matches: 8. CDR3 length: 15 amino acids. CDR3 amino acids: CASSQDGTGPWEQYF. In DNA, the CDR3 is TGCGCCAGCAGCCAAGATGGGACAGGTCCTTGGGAGCAGTACTTC.

The chain combines TRBV7-2 with TRBJ2-3, with D possibly being TRBD1 (5 bases). This CDR3 spans 16 amino acids. The germline CDR1 and CDR2 sequences are SGHTA and FQGNSA. V was cut by 6 bases and J by 0 bases, with 16 bases left in between. The CDR3 loop is CASRHPLQGSTDTQYF. The CDR3 region has the DNA TGTGCCAGCAGACACCCGCTTCAGGGTAGCACAGATACGCAGTATTTT.

The chain recombines TRBV7-6 with TRBJ2-5; possible D gene TRBD2, 5 bases. The CDR3 is 15 residues long. With 0 bases removed from V and 7 bases from J, the gap between germline ends came to 15 bases. Germline V gene data show CDR1 as SGHVS and CDR2 as FNYEAQ. The CDR3 DNA reads TGTGCCAGCAGCTTAGCGCTAGCTTTGGAAGGGACCCAGTACTTC. Its translation: CASSLALALEGTQYF.

This chain uses TRBV19 with TRBJ1-4; TRBD1 is a possible D gene (6 bases). Trimming shortened V by 8 bases and J by 6 bases, and 16 bases separated the two germline ends. Per germline, CDR1 LNHDA and CDR2 SQIVND (reference sequence). The CDR3 is 14 residues long. In DNA form, the CDR3 reads TGTGCCAGTGGGAGGGGGGGGACGGATGAAAAACTGTTTTTT. It translates to CASGRGGTDEKLFF.

This clone was picked up one time. The chain is built from TRBV29-1 and TRBJ2-7; TRBD2 aligns across 14 bases. The CDR3 loop spans 13 amino acids. From germline, CDR1 is SQVTM and CDR2 ANQGSEA. J lost 7 bases, V lost 5 bases, and 4 bases had no gene match. The CDR3 nucleotides are TGCAGCGTTTCCGGGACTAGCGGGGGAGAGCAGTACTTC. Its translation is CSVSGTSGGEQYF.

The rearrangement joins TRBV9 to TRBJ2-3, with 8 nucleotides matching TRBD2. Germline-derived CDR1 and CDR2 are SGDLS and YYNGEE. The CDR3 totals 16 residues. J lost 1 base, V lost 3 bases, and 7 bases had no gene match. CDR3 protein: CASSAQGLARTDTQYF. The CDR3 nucleotides are TGTGCCAGCAGCGCGCAAGGACTAGCTCGCACAGATACGCAGTATTTT.